The entry below describes one T cell receptor beta chain. The antigen is unknown. Some clones are missing from TCRdb's copy, which holds only in-frame ones; the method was immunoSEQ multiplex PCR. This table has 100,000 to 130,000 clones, nearly 90% appearing once. CDR3 length: 14 residues. The germline CDR1 and CDR2 sequences are MNHNY and SVGAGI (reference sequence). Trimming cost V 8 bases and J 4 bases; bases outside gene matches: 8. Unstimulated Tregs (CD4+CD25+CD127-) and CD4+CD25- non-Tregs were sorted from PBMCs. The data are from a study of Tregs in tolerant kidney transplant recipients. Study summary: Mixed chimerism was transient after nonmyeloablative marrow transplants from related graft donors.

Notes on the study in general: Changing PCR primers prevented nucleotide comparison between some patients' samples. Tregs expanded with activated donor B cells seemed most donor-specific.

The chain carries TRBV6-6 and TRBJ1-5, with 7 bases lining up with TRBD1. The source was CD4+ T cells from blood, collected before the transplant. The receptor was derived from a human donor who received a combined kidney and bone marrow transplant. CDR3 DNA: TGTGCCAGCGGGGACAGCCTTACTAATCAGCCCCAGCATTTT. This encodes CASGDSLTNQPQHF.